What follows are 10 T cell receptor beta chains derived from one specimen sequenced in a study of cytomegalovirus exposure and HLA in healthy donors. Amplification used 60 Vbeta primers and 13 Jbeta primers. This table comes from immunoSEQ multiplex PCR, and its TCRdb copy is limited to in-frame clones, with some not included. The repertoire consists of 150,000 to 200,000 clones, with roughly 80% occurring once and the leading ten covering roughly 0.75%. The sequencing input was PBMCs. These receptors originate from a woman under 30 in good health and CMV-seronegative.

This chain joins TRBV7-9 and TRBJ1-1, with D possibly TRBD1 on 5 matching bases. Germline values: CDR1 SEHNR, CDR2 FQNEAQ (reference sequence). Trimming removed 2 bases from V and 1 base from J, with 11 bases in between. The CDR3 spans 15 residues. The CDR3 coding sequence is TGTGCCAGCAGCTTATCGTCAGGGTGGAACACTGAAGCTTTCTTT. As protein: CASSLSSGWNTEAFF.

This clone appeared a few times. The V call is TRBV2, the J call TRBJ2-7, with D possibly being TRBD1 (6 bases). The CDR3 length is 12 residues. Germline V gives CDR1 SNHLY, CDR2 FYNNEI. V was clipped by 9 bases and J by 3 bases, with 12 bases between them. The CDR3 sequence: CASDVGGYEQYF. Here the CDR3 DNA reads TGTGCCAGTGACGTAGGGGGCTACGAGCAGTACTTC.

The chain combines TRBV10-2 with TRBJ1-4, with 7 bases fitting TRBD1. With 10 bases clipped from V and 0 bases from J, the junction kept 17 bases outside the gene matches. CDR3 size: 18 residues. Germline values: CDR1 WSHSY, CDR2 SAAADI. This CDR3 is CATHNPSRGFATNEKLFF. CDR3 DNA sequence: TGCGCCACTCATAACCCGAGCAGGGGGTTTGCAACTAATGAAAAACTGTTTTTT.

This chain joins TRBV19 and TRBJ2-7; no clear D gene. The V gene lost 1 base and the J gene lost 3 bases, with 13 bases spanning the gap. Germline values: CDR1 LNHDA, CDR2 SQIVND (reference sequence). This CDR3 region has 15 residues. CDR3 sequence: CASSIGAANLYEQYF. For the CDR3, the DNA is TGTGCCAGTAGTATAGGGGCAGCTAACCTCTACGAGCAGTACTTC.

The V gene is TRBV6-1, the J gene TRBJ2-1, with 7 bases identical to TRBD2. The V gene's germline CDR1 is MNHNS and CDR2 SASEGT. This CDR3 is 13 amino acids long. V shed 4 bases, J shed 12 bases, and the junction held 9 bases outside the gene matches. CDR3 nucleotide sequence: TGTGCCAGCAGTGGGACGGGGAGGGTTGGGCAGTTCTTC. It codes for CASSGTGRVGQFF.

The CDR3 loop is CASSLASGAYEQYF. The CDR3 DNA is TGTGCCAGCAGTTTAGCTAGCGGCGCCTACGAGCAGTACTTC. This chain joins TRBV27 and TRBJ2-7, with TRBD2 matching 7 bases. After removal of 2 bases from V and 2 bases from J, the junction contained 3 bases not matched to a gene. Germline-derived CDR1 and CDR2 are MNHEY and SMNVEV (reference sequence). CDR3 length: 14 residues.

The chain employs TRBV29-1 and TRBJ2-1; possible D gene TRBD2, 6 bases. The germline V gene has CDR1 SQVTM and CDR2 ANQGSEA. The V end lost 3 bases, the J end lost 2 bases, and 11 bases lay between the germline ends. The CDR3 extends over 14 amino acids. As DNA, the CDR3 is TGCAGCGTTGACGGGAGAAGGACCTACAATGAGCAGTTCTTC. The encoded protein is CSVDGRRTYNEQFF.

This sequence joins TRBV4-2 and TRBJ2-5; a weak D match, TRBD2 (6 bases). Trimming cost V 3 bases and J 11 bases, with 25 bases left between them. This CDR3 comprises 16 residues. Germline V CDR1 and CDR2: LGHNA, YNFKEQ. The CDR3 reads CASSHTSWEAGEEQYF. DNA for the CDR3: TGTGCCAGCAGCCACACCTCGTGGGAGGCGGGTGAGGAGCAGTACTTC.

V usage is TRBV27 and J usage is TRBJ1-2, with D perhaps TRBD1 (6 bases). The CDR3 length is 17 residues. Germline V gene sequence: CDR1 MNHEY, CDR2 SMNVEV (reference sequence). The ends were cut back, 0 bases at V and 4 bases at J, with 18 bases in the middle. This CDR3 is CASSLSGRGRPLYGYTF. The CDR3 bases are TGTGCCAGCAGTTTATCTGGCAGGGGTCGCCCCCTCTATGGCTACACCTTC.

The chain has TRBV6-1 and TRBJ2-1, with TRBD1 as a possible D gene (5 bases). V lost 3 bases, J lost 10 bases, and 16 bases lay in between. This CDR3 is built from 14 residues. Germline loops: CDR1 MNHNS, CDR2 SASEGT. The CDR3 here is CASSDGQGVKEQFF. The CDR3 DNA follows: TGTGCCAGCAGTGACGGGCAGGGCGTGAAGGAGCAGTTCTTC.